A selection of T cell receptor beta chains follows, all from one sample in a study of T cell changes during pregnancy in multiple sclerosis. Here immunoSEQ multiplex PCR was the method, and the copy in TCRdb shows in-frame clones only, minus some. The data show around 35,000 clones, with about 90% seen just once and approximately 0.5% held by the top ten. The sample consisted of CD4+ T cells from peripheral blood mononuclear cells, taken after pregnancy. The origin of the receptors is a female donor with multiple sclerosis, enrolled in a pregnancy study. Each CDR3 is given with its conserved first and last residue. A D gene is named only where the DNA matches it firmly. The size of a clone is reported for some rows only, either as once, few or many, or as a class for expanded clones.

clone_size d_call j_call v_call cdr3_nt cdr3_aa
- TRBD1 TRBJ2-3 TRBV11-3 TGTGCCAGCAGCTTAGGAGGACAGGCCACAGATACGCAGTATTTT CASSLGGQATDTQYF
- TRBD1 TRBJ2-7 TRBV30 TGTGCCTGGAGACCTTACGGACAGGGACAGGTAAGTAATAACTACGAGCAGTACTTC CAWRPYGQGQVSNNYEQYF
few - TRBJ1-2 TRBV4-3 TGCGCCAGCAGCCAAGATTTCGACAGACCCTATGGCTACACCTTC CASSQDFDRPYGYTF
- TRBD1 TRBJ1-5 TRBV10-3 TGTGCCATCAGGGGACAGGGGGATCAGCCCCAGCATTTT CAIRGQGDQPQHF
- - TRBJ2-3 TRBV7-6 TGTGCCAGCAGCTTAGCGGGGGCCACAGATACGCAGTATTTT CASSLAGATDTQYF
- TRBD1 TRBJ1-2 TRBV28 TGTGCCAGCAGTTTGGCTCCCGGGACAGATGGCTACACCTTC CASSLAPGTDGYTF
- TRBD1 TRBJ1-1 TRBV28 TGTGCCAGCAGGCGGACAGGGGGGATCACTGAAGCTTTCTTT CASRRTGGITEAFF
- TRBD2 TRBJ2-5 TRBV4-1 TGCGCCAGCAGCCAAGTCCGCGGTGGGCTAGCGGGAGGGCCAAGTATTGAGACCCAGTACTTC CASSQVRGGLAGGPSIETQYF
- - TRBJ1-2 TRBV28 TGTGCCAGCAGTTCGGGTGATCTTCGAGTCTATGGCTACACCTTC CASSSGDLRVYGYTF
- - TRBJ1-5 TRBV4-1 TGCGCCAGCAGCCAAGATCCCGGACAGCATAATCAGCCCCAGCATTTT CASSQDPGQHNQPQHF
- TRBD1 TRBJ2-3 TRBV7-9 TGTGCCAGCACCACAGCGATCGGGACAGGGGTCGGGTATTTT CASTTAIGTGVGYF
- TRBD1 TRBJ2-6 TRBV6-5 TGTGCCAGCAGTACAGGGGCTGGGGCCAACGTCCTGACTTTC CASSTGAGANVLTF
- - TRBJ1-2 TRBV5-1 TGCGCCAGCAATTCAGGGTTAGGAAACTATGGCTACACCTTC CASNSGLGNYGYTF
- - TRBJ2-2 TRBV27 TGTGCCAGCAGCATCAGGGCCACCGGGGAGCTGTTTTTT CASSIRATGELFF
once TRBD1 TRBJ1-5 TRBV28 TGTGCCAGTTTCTCAGGGGGCTACAATCAGCCCCAGCATTTT CASFSGGYNQPQHF
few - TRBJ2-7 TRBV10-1 TGCGCCAGCAGTGAGCGGAGATCCTACGAGCAGTACTTC CASSERRSYEQYF
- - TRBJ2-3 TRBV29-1 TGCAGCGTTGATCGGAGAGGCCCCACAGATACGCAGTATTTT CSVDRRGPTDTQYF
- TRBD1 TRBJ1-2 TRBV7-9 TGTGCCAGCAGCTTTGGGACAGCCAATAACTATGGCTACACCTTC CASSFGTANNYGYTF
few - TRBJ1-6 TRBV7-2 TGTGCCAGCAGCTTATACGCAGGAACCTATTCACCCCTCCACTTT CASSLYAGTYSPLHF
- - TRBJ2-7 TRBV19 TGTGCCAGTAGGGACAGCCTCTACGAGCAGTACTTC CASRDSLYEQYF
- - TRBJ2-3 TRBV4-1 TGCGCCAGCAGCCGGGAGAGAGTGACAGATACGCAGTATTTT CASSRERVTDTQYF
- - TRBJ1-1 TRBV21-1 TGTGCCAGCACGTTTCTTCCCGGGGGAGTTTTGGGCACTGAAGCTTTCTTT CASTFLPGGVLGTEAFF
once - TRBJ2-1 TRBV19 TGTGCCAGTAGTATTGTAGCGGCAAATGAGCAGTTCTTC CASSIVAANEQFF